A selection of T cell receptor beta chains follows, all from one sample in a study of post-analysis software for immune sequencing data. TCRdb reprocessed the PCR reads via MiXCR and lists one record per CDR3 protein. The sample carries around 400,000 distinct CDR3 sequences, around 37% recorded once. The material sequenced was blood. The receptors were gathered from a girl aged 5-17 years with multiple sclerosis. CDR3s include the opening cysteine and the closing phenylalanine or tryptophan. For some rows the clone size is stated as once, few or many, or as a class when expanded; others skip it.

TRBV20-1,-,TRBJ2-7,CSARDKLSRDSTYEQYF
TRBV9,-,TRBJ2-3,CASSVVGTGTSDTQYF
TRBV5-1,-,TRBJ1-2,CASSFRQGGIYGYTF
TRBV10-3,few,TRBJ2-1,CAISESSNEQFF
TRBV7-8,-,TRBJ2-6,CASSLYGLSGGPSGANVLTF
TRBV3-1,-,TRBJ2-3,CASSQVTGGTDTQYF
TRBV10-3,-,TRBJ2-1,CAIGQPGLAGGPHEQFF
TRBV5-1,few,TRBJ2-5,CASGGTSGPEETQYF
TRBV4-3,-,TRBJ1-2,CASSPLGPGQGLLNYGYTF
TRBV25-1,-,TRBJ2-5,CASSHPTGTAQETQYF
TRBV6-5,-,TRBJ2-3,CASSYSRASGGAPTQYF
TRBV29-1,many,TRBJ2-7,CSAGGVGVSYEQYF
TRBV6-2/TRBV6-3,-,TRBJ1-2,CASSWGTTTVSGYTF
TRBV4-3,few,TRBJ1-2,CASSQEGIESYGYTF
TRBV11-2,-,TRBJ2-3,CASSQSGQGMTDTQYF
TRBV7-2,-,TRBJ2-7,CASSSISGGRAYEQYF
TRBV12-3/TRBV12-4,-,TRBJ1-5,CASSLGPLLFNQPQHF
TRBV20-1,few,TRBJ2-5,CSAIRGTLKETQYF
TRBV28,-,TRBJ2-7,CASGTGGNYEQYF
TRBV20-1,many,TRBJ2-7,CSAQTGSGVNEQYF
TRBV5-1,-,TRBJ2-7,CASSTGLAGVITYEQYF
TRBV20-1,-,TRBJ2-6,CSARPGTGFGANVLTF
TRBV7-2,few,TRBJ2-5,CASSPGPMGTSGPQETQYF
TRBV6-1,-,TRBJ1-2,CASSEMRQGIYGYTF
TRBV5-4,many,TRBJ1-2,CASSLAAAFGYTF
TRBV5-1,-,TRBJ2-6,CASSLKLGEANVLTF
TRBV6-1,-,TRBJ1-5,CASRGETTSNQPQHF
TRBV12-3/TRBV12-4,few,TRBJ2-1,CASTRQDRGNEQFF
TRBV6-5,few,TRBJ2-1,CASSTGGTYNEQFF
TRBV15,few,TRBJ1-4,CATSRGTGPATNEKLFF
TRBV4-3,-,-,CASSPWTGLYEQYF
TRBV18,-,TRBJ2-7,CASSQLAEYEQYF
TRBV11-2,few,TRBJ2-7,CASSLASYSYEQYF
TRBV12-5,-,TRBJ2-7,CASGLVADAYEQYF
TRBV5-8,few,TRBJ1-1,CASSHDGTGAWGTEAFF